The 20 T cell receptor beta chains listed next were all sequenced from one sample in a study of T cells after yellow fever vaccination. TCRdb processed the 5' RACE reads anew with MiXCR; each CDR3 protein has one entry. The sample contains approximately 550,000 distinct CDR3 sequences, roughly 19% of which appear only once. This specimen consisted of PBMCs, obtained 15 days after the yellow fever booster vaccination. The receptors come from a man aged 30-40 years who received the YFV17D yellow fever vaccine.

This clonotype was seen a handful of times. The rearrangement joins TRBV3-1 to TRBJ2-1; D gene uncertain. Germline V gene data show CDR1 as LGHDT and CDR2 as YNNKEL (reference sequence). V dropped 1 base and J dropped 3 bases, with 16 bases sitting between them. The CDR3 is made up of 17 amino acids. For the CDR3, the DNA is TGTGCCAGCAGCCAAGCTTCGCTACCGACTGTCTACAATGAGCAGTTCTTC. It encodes CASSQASLPTVYNEQFF.

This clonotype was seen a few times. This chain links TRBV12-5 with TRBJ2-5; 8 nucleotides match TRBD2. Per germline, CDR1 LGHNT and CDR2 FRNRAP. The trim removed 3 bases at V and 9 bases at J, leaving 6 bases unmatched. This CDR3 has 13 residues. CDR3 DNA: TGTGCTAGTGGTTTAGTAGCGGGAAGAGCCCAGTACTTC. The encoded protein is CASGLVAGRAQYF.

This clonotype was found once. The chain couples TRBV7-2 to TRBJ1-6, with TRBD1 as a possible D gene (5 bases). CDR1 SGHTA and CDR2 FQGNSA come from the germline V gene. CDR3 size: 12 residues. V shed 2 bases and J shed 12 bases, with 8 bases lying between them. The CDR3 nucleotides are TGTGCCAGCAGCTTATGGGGCAGACCCCTCCACTTT. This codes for CASSLWGRPLHF.

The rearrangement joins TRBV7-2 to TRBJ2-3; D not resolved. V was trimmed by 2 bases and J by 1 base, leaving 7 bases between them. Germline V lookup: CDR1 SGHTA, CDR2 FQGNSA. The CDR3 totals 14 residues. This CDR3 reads CASSLNLGTDTQYF. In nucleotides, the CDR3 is TGTGCCAGCAGCTTAAACCTCGGCACAGATACGCAGTATTTT.

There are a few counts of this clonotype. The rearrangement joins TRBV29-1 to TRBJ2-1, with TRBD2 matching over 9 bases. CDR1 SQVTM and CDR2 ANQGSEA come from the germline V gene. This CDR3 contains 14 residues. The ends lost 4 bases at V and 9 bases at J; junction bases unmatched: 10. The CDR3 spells CSVGEIGGRAEQFF. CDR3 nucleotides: TGCAGCGTTGGAGAGATTGGCGGGAGGGCTGAGCAGTTCTTC.

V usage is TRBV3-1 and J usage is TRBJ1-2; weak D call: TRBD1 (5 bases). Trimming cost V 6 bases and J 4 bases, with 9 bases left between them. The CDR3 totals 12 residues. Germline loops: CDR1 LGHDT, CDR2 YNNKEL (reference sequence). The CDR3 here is CASRAGGYGYTF. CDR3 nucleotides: TGTGCCAGCAGGGCCGGGGGCTATGGCTACACCTTC.

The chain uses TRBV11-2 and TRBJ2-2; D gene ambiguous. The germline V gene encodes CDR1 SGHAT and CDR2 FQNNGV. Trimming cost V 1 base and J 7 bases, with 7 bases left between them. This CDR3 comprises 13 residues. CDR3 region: CASSLVVLGELFF. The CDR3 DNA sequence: TGTGCCAGCAGCTTAGTGGTTCTCGGGGAGCTGTTTTTT.

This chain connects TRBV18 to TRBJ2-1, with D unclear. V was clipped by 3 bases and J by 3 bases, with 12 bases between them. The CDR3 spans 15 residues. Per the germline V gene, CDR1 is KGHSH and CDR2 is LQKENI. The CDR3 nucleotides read TGTGCCAGCTCACCGATGACTGGTCTCTACAATGAGCAGTTCTTC. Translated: CASSPMTGLYNEQFF.

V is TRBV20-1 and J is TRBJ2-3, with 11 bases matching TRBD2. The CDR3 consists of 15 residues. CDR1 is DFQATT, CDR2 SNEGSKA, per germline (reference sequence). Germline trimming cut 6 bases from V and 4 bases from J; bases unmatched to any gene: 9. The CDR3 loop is CSALKTSGIPDTQYF. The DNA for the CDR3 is TGCAGTGCATTAAAGACTAGCGGGATACCAGATACGCAGTATTTT.

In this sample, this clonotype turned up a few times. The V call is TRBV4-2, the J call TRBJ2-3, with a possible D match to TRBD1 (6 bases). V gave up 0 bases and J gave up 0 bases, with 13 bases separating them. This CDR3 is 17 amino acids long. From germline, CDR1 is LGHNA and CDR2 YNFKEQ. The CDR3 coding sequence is TGTGCCAGCAGCCAAGATCCGTTGGGGGCGAGCACAGATACGCAGTATTTT. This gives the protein CASSQDPLGASTDTQYF.

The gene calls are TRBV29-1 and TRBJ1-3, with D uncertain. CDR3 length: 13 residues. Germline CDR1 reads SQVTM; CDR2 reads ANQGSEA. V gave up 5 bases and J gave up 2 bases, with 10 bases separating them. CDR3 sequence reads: CSVFVTTGNTIYF. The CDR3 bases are TGCAGCGTTTTTGTGACAACTGGAAACACCATATATTTT.

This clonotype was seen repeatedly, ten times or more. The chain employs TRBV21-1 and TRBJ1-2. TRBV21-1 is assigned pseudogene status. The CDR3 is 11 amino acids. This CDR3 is CAIMDFYGYTF. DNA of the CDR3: TGTGCTATCATGGACTTCTATGGCTACACCTTC.

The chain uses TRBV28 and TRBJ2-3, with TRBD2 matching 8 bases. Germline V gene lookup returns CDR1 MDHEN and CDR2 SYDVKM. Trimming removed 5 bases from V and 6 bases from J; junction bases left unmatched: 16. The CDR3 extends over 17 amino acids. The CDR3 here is CASSTGGLGRVSDTQYF. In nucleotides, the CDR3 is TGTGCCAGCAGTACGGGGGGGTTGGGAAGGGTTTCGGATACGCAGTATTTT.

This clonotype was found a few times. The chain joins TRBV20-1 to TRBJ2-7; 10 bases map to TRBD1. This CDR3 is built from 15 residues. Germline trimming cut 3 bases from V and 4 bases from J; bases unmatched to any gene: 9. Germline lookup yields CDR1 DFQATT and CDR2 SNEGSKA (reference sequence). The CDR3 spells CSASLAGTGVYEQYF. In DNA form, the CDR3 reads TGCAGTGCTAGTCTCGCCGGGACAGGGGTTTACGAGCAGTACTTC.

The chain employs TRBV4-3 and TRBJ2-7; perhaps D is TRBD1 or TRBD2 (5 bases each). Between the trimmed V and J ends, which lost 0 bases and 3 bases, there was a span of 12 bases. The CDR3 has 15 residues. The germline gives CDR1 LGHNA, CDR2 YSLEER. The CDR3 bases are TGCGCCAGCAGCCAAGATCTCGGGGCCGGCTACGAGCAGTACTTC. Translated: CASSQDLGAGYEQYF.

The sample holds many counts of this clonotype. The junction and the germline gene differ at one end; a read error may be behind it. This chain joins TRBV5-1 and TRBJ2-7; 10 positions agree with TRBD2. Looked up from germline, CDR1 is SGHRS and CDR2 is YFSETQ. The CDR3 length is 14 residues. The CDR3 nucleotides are TGTGCCAGCAGCTTAGCGGGGGGTGCCTACGAGCAGTACTTC. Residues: CASSLAGGAYEQYF.

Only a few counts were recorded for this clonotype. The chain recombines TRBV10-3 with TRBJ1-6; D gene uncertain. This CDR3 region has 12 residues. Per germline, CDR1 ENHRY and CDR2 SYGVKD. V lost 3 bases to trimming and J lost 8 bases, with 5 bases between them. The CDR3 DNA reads TGTGCCATCAGTGACGCACATTCACCCCTCCACTTT. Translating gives CAISDAHSPLHF.

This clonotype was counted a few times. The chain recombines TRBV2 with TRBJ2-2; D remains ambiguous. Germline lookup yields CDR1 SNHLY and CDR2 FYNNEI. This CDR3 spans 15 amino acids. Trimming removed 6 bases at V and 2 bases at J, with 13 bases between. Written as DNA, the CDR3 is TGTGCCAGCAGGGGTACTATTACCAACACCGGGGAGCTGTTTTTT. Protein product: CASRGTITNTGELFF.

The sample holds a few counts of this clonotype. This CDR3 is CASSELEVYEQYF. In DNA, the CDR3 is TGTGCCAGCAGTGAACTGGAGGTTTACGAGCAGTACTTC. The V call is TRBV2, the J call TRBJ2-7; maybe TRBD2 (5 bases). Germline V lookup: CDR1 SNHLY, CDR2 FYNNEI. The CDR3 is 13 residues long. Deletions cut 2 bases from V and 4 bases from J, with 9 bases between.

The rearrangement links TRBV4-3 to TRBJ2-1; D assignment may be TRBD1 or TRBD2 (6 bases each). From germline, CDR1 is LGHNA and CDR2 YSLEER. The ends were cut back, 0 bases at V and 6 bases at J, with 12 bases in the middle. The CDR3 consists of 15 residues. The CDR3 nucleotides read TGCGCCAGCAGCCAAGAAGGGGGGTGGGGCAATGAGCAGTTCTTC. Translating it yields CASSQEGGWGNEQFF.